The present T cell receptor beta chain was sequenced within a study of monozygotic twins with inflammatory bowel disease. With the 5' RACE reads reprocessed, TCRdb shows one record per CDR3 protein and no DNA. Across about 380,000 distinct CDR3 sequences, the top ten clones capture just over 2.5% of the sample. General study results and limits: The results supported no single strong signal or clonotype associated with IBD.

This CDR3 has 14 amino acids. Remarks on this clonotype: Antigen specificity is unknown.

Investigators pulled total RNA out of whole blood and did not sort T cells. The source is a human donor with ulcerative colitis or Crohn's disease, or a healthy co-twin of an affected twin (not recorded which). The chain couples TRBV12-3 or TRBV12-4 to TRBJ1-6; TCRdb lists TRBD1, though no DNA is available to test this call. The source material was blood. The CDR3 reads CASSFGQVNSPLHF.